The clone carrying this TCR beta chain was detected a few times. Antigen specificity is unknown. Unique molecular identifiers tagged the TCRbeta library. TCRdb reprocessed the PCR reads with MiXCR, giving one entry per CDR3 protein. The profile shows around 800,000 distinct CDR3 sequences, about 15% of them singletons. This CDR3 region has 15 residues. Germline lookup yields CDR1 SGDLS and CDR2 YYNGEE. V lost 3 bases, J lost 4 bases, and 8 bases stayed unmatched. The sample comes from a study of T-cell reconstitution after alpha-beta-depleted transplantation in children. General study results and limits: One year after transplant, T-cell counts and diversity came mostly from newly produced T cells. As was reported, about two months after transplant, alpha-beta T cells came from several hundred expanded graft clones.

This clonotype was sampled from a male patient between 5 and 17 years old who had a stem cell transplant for acute lymphoblastic leukemia, so the T cells may come from the graft donor. Sample: PBMCs, mostly from graft donor cells, taken 360 days after TCRalphabeta/CD19-depleted stem cell transplant. The chain joins TRBV9 to TRBJ2-5, with 8 nucleotides matching TRBD2. CDR3 nucleotide sequence: TGTGCCAGCAGCGCTACAAGCGGGAGAGTAGAGACCCAGTACTTC. Translating it yields CASSATSGRVETQYF.